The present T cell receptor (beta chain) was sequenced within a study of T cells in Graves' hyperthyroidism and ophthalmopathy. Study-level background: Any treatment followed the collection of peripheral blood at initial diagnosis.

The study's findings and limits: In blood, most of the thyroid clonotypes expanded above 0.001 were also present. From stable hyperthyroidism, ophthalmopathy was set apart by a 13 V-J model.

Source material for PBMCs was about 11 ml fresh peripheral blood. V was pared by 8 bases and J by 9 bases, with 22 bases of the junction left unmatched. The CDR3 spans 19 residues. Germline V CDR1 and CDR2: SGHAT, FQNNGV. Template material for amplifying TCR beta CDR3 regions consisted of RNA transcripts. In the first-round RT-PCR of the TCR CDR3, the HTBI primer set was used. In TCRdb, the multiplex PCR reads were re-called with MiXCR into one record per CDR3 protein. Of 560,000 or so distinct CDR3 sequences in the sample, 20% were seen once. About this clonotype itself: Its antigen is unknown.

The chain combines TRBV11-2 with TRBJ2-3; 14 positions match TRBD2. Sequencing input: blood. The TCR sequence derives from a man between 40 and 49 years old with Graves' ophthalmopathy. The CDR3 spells CASGYPPTGTSGRGATQYF. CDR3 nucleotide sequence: TGTGCCAGCGGATACCCCCCTACCGGGACTAGCGGGAGAGGGGCGACGCAGTATTTT.